Below, 31 T cell receptor beta chains from the same sample are listed, as sequenced in a study of human T cells and chemical hapten exposure. Sample time point: pre-sensitization, week 0. Treatment in this sample: therapeutic diphenylcyclopropenone sensitization with weekly scalp DPC. One entry per CDR3 protein, called by TCRdb with MiXCR from the RACE reads. The table includes approximately 370,000 distinct CDR3 sequences, over 5% detected once. Sequencing used whole blood, obtained in connection with sensitization to the hapten diphenylcyclopropenone (DPC). Source of these receptors: a woman between 18 and 29 years old with alopecia areata. Some clones in this sample may be carry-over from other donors' samples.

The chain carries TRBV27 and TRBJ2-3, with 8 nucleotides matching TRBD2. With V trimmed by 5 bases and J by 6 bases, 7 bases remained unmatched. CDR3 length: 14 amino acids. Germline V gene lookup returns CDR1 MNHEY and CDR2 SMNVEV (reference sequence). The CDR3 is CASSPSGQFDTQYF. The CDR3 bases are TGTGCCAGCAGTCCTAGCGGGCAGTTCGATACGCAGTATTTT.

In its sample, this clonotype was seen many times. The DNA of the CDR3 is TGTGCCGGAAGGGACAGCTCCTACGAGCAGTACTTC. Amino acids: CAGRDSSYEQYF. This chain links TRBV2 with TRBJ2-7, with 7 positions matching TRBD1. Trimming removed 11 bases from V and 0 bases from J; junction bases left unmatched: 4. Germline V gene lookup returns CDR1 SNHLY and CDR2 FYNNEI. CDR3 length: 12 amino acids.

This clonotype has ten or more counts. The chain has TRBV4-2 and TRBJ2-3, with a tentative D call TRBD2 (5 bases). CDR3 length: 15 amino acids. Trimming cost V 5 bases and J 2 bases, with 14 bases left between them. Germline V gene lookup returns CDR1 LGHNA and CDR2 YNFKEQ. Here the CDR3 DNA reads TGTGCCAGCAGCTCCCAAGAGGGAGACACAGATACGCAGTATTTT. Translated, it gives CASSSQEGDTDTQYF.

This clonotype was seen only a few times. V is TRBV7-3 and J is TRBJ2-6; D gene uncertain. Trimming pared 5 bases from V and 1 base from J, leaving 6 bases between. CDR1 and CDR2 (germline): SGHTA, FQGTGA. The CDR3 has 14 residues. CDR3 in amino acids: CASSPVSGANVLTF. CDR3 nucleotide sequence: TGTGCCAGCAGCCCGGTGTCTGGGGCCAACGTCCTGACTTTC.

In this sample, this clonotype turned up many times. The chain combines TRBV20-1 with TRBJ2-3; D is unresolved. Trimming shortened V by 8 bases and J by 1 base, and 10 bases separated the two germline ends. In germline, CDR1 is DFQATT, CDR2 SNEGSKA (reference sequence). The CDR3 is made up of 12 amino acids. CDR3 in DNA: TGCAGTAATTCCTATGGCACAGATACGCAGTATTTT. Residues: CSNSYGTDTQYF.

Written as DNA, the CDR3 is TGCGCCAGCAGCTTATGGATAGCGGGGGACCAAGAGACCCAGTACTTC. Translation: CASSLWIAGDQETQYF. This chain uses TRBV5-1 with TRBJ2-5; 9 positions agree with TRBD2. The CDR3 has 16 residues. J was trimmed by 0 bases and V by 2 bases; bases with no gene match: 5. CDR1 is SGHRS, CDR2 YFSETQ, per germline.

Many counts were recorded for this clonotype. The rearrangement uses TRBV5-4 and TRBJ1-1; a possible D gene is TRBD1 (6 bases). Looked up from germline, CDR1 is SGHNT and CDR2 is YYREEE (reference sequence). V lost 2 bases and J 1 base, leaving 9 bases between the germline ends. The CDR3 is 14 amino acids. CDR3 nucleotides: TGTGCCAGCAGCTTTACGGGGGCGAACACTGAAGCTTTCTTT. Protein product: CASSFTGANTEAFF.

The chain uses TRBV9 and TRBJ1-6; D not resolved. Germline V gene lookup returns CDR1 SGDLS and CDR2 YYNGEE. The V gene lost 4 bases and the J gene lost 7 bases, with 18 bases spanning the gap. There are 16 residues in the CDR3. The CDR3: CASSPRFGPENSPLHF. CDR3 nucleotide sequence: TGTGCCAGCAGCCCCCGTTTTGGGCCGGAGAATTCACCCCTCCACTTT.

A single count supports this clonotype. A much larger clone lies one base from this, so it may be a read error. This chain connects TRBV11-3 to TRBJ2-1; 9 positions agree with TRBD1. This CDR3 comprises 15 residues. V trimming: 0 bases; J trimming: 12 bases; junction bases outside the gene matches: 9. The germline V gene encodes CDR1 SGHNT and CDR2 YENEEA. In DNA, the CDR3 is TGTGCCAGCAGCTTAGAGGGACAGGGTCATCATGTGCAGTTCTTC. Translated: CASSLEGQGHHVQFF.

The chain carries TRBV15 and TRBJ1-2; D uncertain. V was trimmed by 1 base and J by 0 bases, leaving 6 bases between them. Germline V gives CDR1 LNHNV, CDR2 YYDKDF (reference sequence). This CDR3 has 14 residues. The DNA of the CDR3 is TGTGCCACCAGCAGAGTACAGCCTAACTATGGCTACACCTTC. Its protein is CATSRVQPNYGYTF. The full variable domain, completed using reference TRBV15 and TRBJ1-2, is DAMVIQNPRYQVTQFGKPVTLSCSQTLNHNVMYWYQQKSSQAPKLLFHYYDKDFNNEADTPDNFQSRRPNTSFCFLDIRSPGLGDTAMYLCATSRVQPNYGYTFGSGTRLTVV.

This clonotype was observed a handful of times. The genes are TRBV5-1 and TRBJ1-1; D ambiguous. Trimming removed 4 bases from V and 7 bases from J, with 17 bases in between. The CDR3 covers 14 residues. Germline V lookup: CDR1 SGHRS, CDR2 YFSETQ. The CDR3 loop reads CASSPRTVDDEAFF. CDR3 coding DNA: TGCGCCAGCAGCCCAAGGACGGTTGACGATGAAGCTTTCTTT.

This clonotype was counted between two and nine times. V is TRBV21-1 and J is TRBJ2-5; TRBD2 is the table's D call, not checked against the DNA. TRBV21-1 has pseudogene status. This CDR3 is 16 amino acids long. The chain's CDR3 is CASSTRTLAHQETQYF. The CDR3 region has the DNA TGTGCCAGCAGCACCCGAACCCTAGCGCACCAAGAGACCCAGTACTTC.

This clonotype was detected a few times. The chain recombines TRBV6-5 with TRBJ2-3; 13 nucleotides match TRBD2. Per the germline V gene, CDR1 is MNHEY and CDR2 is SVGAGI. CDR3 size: 16 residues. V lost 6 bases and J lost 6; bases outside the gene matches: 9. CDR3 nucleotide sequence: TGTGCCAGCAGGGGCGGACTAGCGGGGGAAGGGGATACGCAGTATTTT. It specifies CASRGGLAGEGDTQYF.

This clonotype was found many times. The chain combines TRBV12-3 or TRBV12-4 with TRBJ2-6, with D possibly being TRBD2 (7 bases). The germline V and J ends were trimmed by 5 bases and 0 bases, with 17 bases remaining between them. The CDR3 is made up of 18 amino acids. CDR3 sequence reads: CASSDPRGAYSGANVLTF. In DNA form, the CDR3 reads TGTGCCAGCAGTGATCCCCGGGGGGCGTACTCTGGGGCCAACGTCCTGACTTTC.

The table lists this clonotype with a few counts. This chain links TRBV12-3 or TRBV12-4 with TRBJ1-3, with TRBD1 as a possible D gene (6 bases). Deletions cut 6 bases from V and 2 bases from J, with 11 bases between. The CDR3 spans 14 residues. CDR3 DNA: TGTGCCAGCAGCCGGGGACAAGCTGGAAACACCATATATTTT. Translation: CASSRGQAGNTIYF.

This clonotype was found many times. The rearrangement joins TRBV7-9 to TRBJ1-6, with D hard to call. Germline values: CDR1 SEHNR, CDR2 FQNEAQ (reference sequence). The V and J ends lost 5 bases and 10 bases respectively, with 12 bases between them. The CDR3 loop spans 13 amino acids. In nucleotides, the CDR3 is TGTGCCAGCAGCCCAACGTTATCCTCACCCCTCCACTTT. Translated, it gives CASSPTLSSPLHF. Looking up the rest from reference TRBV7-9 and TRBJ1-6 gives the full variable domain: DTGVSQNPRHKITKRGQNVTFRCDPISEHNRLYWYRQTLGQGPEFLTYFQNEAQLEKSRLLSDRFSAERPKGSFSTLEIQRTEQGDSAMYLCASSPTLSSPLHFGNGTRLTVT.

J is TRBJ2-2 and V is TRBV12-3 or TRBV12-4; D possibly corresponds to TRBD2 (5 bases). The CDR3 is made up of 12 amino acids. V was pared by 6 bases and J by 5 bases, with 7 bases between. The CDR3: CASSGVTGELFF. CDR3 in DNA: TGTGCCAGCAGCGGGGTTACCGGGGAGCTGTTTTTT.

This clonotype was seen a handful of times. The chain has TRBV6-2 or TRBV6-3 and TRBJ2-1; D perhaps matches TRBD2 (6 bases). Trimming left V 2 bases short and J 6 bases short, with 20 bases between. The CDR3 has 17 residues. Germline CDR1 reads MNHEY; CDR2 reads SVGEGT. The CDR3 DNA reads as TGTGCCAGCAGTTACGGCGGGACGGTCCCACGGGCCAATGAGCAGTTCTTC. Translation gives CASSYGGTVPRANEQFF.

In this sample, this clonotype turned up many times. The genes are TRBV3-1 and TRBJ1-1; weak D call: TRBD1 (5 bases). Germline V CDR1 and CDR2: LGHDT, YNNKEL (reference sequence). The CDR3 covers 12 residues. The V gene lost 1 base and the J gene lost 7 bases, with 7 bases spanning the gap. CDR3 protein: CASSQGDSEAFF. DNA for the CDR3: TGTGCCAGCAGCCAAGGAGACAGTGAAGCTTTCTTT. Full variable domain (remainder filled in from reference TRBV3-1 and TRBJ1-1): DTAVSQTPKYLVTQMGNDKSIKCEQNLGHDTMYWYKQDSKKFLKIMFSYNNKELIINETVPNRFSPKSPDKAHLNLHINSLELGDSAVYFCASSQGDSEAFFGQGTRLTVV.

The rearrangement links TRBV7-2 to TRBJ1-2, with D uncertain. The CDR3 length is 12 residues. CDR1 is SGHTA and CDR2 is FQGNSA in the germline V gene. The germline V and J ends were trimmed by 8 bases and 7 bases, with 14 bases remaining between them. The CDR3, as DNA: TGTGCCAGCGAGAAAGCACCGGGTGGCTACACCTTC. Amino acid sequence: CASEKAPGGYTF.

Turning to this clonotype: A much larger clone differs from this one at a single base, so this may be a read error. The chain employs TRBV4-3 and TRBJ1-4, with D unresolved. The CDR3 extends over 15 amino acids. Germline CDR1 and CDR2: LGHNA and YSLEER. CDR3 nucleotides: TGCGCCAGCCGCCAAGGTGTCGGATTTAATGAAAAACTGTTTTTT. Amino acid sequence: CASRQGVGFNEKLFF.

The sample holds a few counts of this clonotype. This chain links TRBV19 with TRBJ1-5, with D unresolved. Germline CDR1 reads LNHDA; CDR2 reads SQIVND (reference sequence). V lost 8 bases and J lost 0, with 11 bases in between. This CDR3 is built from 14 residues. In DNA form, the CDR3 reads TGTGCCAGTGCTCAAGGAAATAGCAATCAGCCCCAGCATTTT. Translating gives CASAQGNSNQPQHF.

The chain combines TRBV7-2 with TRBJ2-3, with 12 bases lining up with TRBD2. The junction had 11 bases not matched to a gene; V was cut back by 4 bases and J by 6 bases. CDR1 SGHTA and CDR2 FQGNSA come from the germline V gene. The CDR3 contains 17 residues. The CDR3 spells CASSSWTSGAIGDTQYF. CDR3 bases: TGTGCCAGCAGCTCCTGGACTAGCGGGGCCATTGGGGATACGCAGTATTTT.

This clonotype was found many times. The chain links TRBV7-6 to TRBJ1-5; 7 bases fit TRBD1. The CDR3 loop spans 17 amino acids. The germline V gene has CDR1 SGHVS and CDR2 FNYEAQ. J lost 1 base, V lost 5 bases, and 11 bases had no gene match. In DNA form, the CDR3 reads TGTGCCAGCAGCCCAGGGGGGTGGCGGGACAGCAATCAGCCCCAGCATTTT. This sequence encodes CASSPGGWRDSNQPQHF.

In this sample, this clonotype turned up a few times. The J gene is TRBJ2-7, the V gene TRBV14; perhaps TRBD1 as D (6 bases). The germline V gene encodes CDR1 SGHDN and CDR2 FVKESK. The CDR3 covers 15 residues. V dropped 3 bases and J dropped 2 bases, with 14 bases sitting between them. CDR3 loop: CASSQSRGLPYEQYF. The CDR3, as DNA: TGTGCCAGCAGCCAGTCAAGGGGGTTACCCTACGAGCAGTACTTC.

This clonotype was seen a handful of times. V gene TRBV20-1 combines with J gene TRBJ1-4; D remains unclear. This CDR3 comprises 13 residues. CDR1 is DFQATT and CDR2 is SNEGSKA in the germline V gene (reference sequence). V gave up 6 bases and J gave up 8 bases, with 16 bases separating them. The CDR3 DNA follows: TGCAGTGCCCAAGAAGGGAAGAGGGAAAAACTGTTTTTT. It specifies CSAQEGKREKLFF.

This clonotype came up many times. The rearrangement uses TRBV9 and TRBJ1-4; the D is unclear. Germline loops: CDR1 SGDLS, CDR2 YYNGEE. V lost 0 bases and J 4 bases, leaving 7 bases between the germline ends. The CDR3 has 14 residues. DNA of the CDR3: TGTGCCAGCAGCGTAGACGGGGTTAATGAAAAACTGTTTTTT. It translates to CASSVDGVNEKLFF.

This clonotype was recorded many times. The V and J genes are TRBV24-1 and TRBJ1-1, with TRBD1 as a possible D gene (5 bases). The CDR3 has 12 residues. The germline gives CDR1 KGHDR, CDR2 SFDVKD. Deletions cut 2 bases from V and 11 bases from J, with 11 bases between. The CDR3 region is CATSDSGQKAFF. As DNA, the CDR3 is TGTGCCACCAGTGATTCCGGACAAAAGGCTTTCTTT.

In its sample, this clonotype was seen many times. This chain joins TRBV10-3 and TRBJ2-2; 9 nucleotides agree with TRBD2. Germline loops: CDR1 ENHRY, CDR2 SYGVKD. The CDR3 loop spans 14 amino acids. V was clipped by 8 bases and J by 6 bases; unmatched bases: 7. CDR3 protein: CAISSGVLAGELFF. DNA for the CDR3: TGTGCCATCTCTAGCGGGGTCCTAGCCGGGGAGCTGTTTTTT.

The chain links TRBV25-1 to TRBJ1-2; tentative D call: TRBD1 (6 bases). The CDR3 has 14 amino acids. Germline values: CDR1 MGHDK, CDR2 SYGVNS. The V gene lost 8 bases and the J gene lost 4 bases, with 17 bases spanning the gap. CDR3 sequence (DNA): TGTGCCAGCGGGGGAGACAGGCCACTCTATGGCTACACCTTC. Its translation is CASGGDRPLYGYTF.

This clonotype has only a few counts. V and J are TRBV3-1 and TRBJ1-2; D is uncertain. V dropped 5 bases and J dropped 6 bases, with 19 bases sitting between them. Germline V gene data show CDR1 as LGHDT and CDR2 as YNNKEL (reference sequence). The CDR3 loop spans 15 amino acids. The CDR3 loop is CASSKMDSRPHGYTF. The CDR3 nucleotides are TGTGCCAGCAGCAAGATGGACTCTCGCCCCCATGGCTACACCTTC.